This TCR beta chain was profiled in a study of blood T cell repertoires in COVID-19. Across the study: COVID-19 samples, acute and convalescent, were from the United States, Italy and Spain. PBMCs, B-cell-depleted T cells, or T cells provided the cDNA or gDNA that made up the material.

CDR1 ENHRY and CDR2 SYGVKD come from the germline V gene. The CDR3 covers 16 residues. V was trimmed by 0 bases and J by 6 bases, leaving 15 bases between them. The data were produced by immunoSEQ multiplex PCR, yet TCRdb's version contains in-frame clones alone and is incomplete. The sample consists of about 120,000 clones, roughly 85% of them appearing once. This chain links TRBV10-3 with TRBJ1-5; the D gene is possibly TRBD1 (5 bases). What was sequenced was peripheral blood. The TCR was taken from a man aged 25-45 years with acute or convalescent COVID-19. The DNA of the CDR3 is TGTGCCATCAGTGAGTCCGGGCAGGGCCAGATTCAGCCCCAGCATTTT. This sequence encodes CAISESGQGQIQPQHF.